What follows are 26 T cell receptor beta chains derived from one specimen sequenced in a study of blood T cells in healthy people across ages. Primed by a sample-barcoded 5' primer and a J-beta primer mix, a second PCR proceeded for about 7 to 11 cycles. TCRdb ran MiXCR on the 5' RACE reads and lists one entry per CDR3 protein. The sample lists around 750,000 distinct CDR3 sequences, less than 70% seen once, with under 50% in the top ten. The sequenced sample was blood. The source of these receptors is an elderly man in good health.

This clonotype has just one count. The chain has TRBV4-2 and TRBJ2-3; possible D gene TRBD2, 5 bases. The germline V and J ends were trimmed by 1 base and 2 bases, with 10 bases remaining between them. Germline values: CDR1 LGHNA, CDR2 YNFKEQ. This CDR3 comprises 15 residues. The CDR3 bases are TGTGCCAGCAGCCAAGCGCTCGGGATCACAGATACGCAGTATTTT. Translating it yields CASSQALGITDTQYF.

The chain joins TRBV29-1 to TRBJ1-1; 12 positions agree with TRBD1. The V gene's germline CDR1 is SQVTM and CDR2 ANQGSEA. The CDR3 is made up of 14 amino acids. The J segment lost 4 bases and the V segment lost 7 bases, leaving 7 bases of the junction unmatched. The CDR3 sequence is CSGGQGALGTEAFF. The CDR3 DNA follows: TGCAGCGGGGGACAGGGGGCTCTCGGCACTGAAGCTTTCTTT. Full variable domain (remainder filled in from reference TRBV29-1 and TRBJ1-1): SAVISQKPSRDICQRGTSLTIQCQVDSQVTMMFWYRQQPGQSLTLIATANQGSEATYESGFVIDKFPISRPNLTFSTLTVSNMSPEDSSIYLCSGGQGALGTEAFFGQGTRLTVV.

The chain couples TRBV5-4 to TRBJ2-1; possible D gene TRBD1, 5 bases. This CDR3 has 16 amino acids. Germline CDR1 SGHNT, CDR2 YYREEE (reference sequence). Trimming cost V 4 bases and J 4 bases, with 18 bases left between them. CDR3 in amino acids: CASSLGLPLQYNEQFF. The CDR3 DNA follows: TGTGCCAGCAGCCTGGGGCTACCGCTCCAGTACAATGAGCAGTTCTTC.

CDR3: CASSQDRPTGARNEQYF. The CDR3 DNA reads TGCGCCAGCAGCCAAGATCGCCCCACAGGGGCGAGGAACGAGCAGTACTTC. This chain connects TRBV4-1 to TRBJ2-7; 7 positions agree with TRBD1. The CDR3 covers 17 residues. V trimming: 0 bases; J trimming: 5 bases; junction bases outside the gene matches: 13. Germline V lookup: CDR1 MGHRA, CDR2 YSYEKL.

This chain uses TRBV3-1 with TRBJ1-1; maybe TRBD1 (6 bases). The CDR3 consists of 16 residues. The V end lost 4 bases, the J end lost 0 bases, and 15 bases lay between the germline ends. Germline-derived CDR1 and CDR2 are LGHDT and YNNKEL (reference sequence). The CDR3: CASSPLGQTMNTEAFF. The DNA for the CDR3 is TGTGCCAGCAGCCCCTTAGGACAGACGATGAACACTGAAGCTTTCTTT.

The chain links TRBV28 to TRBJ2-1; 7 nucleotides agree with TRBD2. Trimming removed 5 bases from V and 9 bases from J; junction bases left unmatched: 13. Germline V lookup: CDR1 MDHEN, CDR2 SYDVKM. The CDR3 length is 15 residues. In DNA form, the CDR3 reads TGTGCCAGCAGTCTCCAAAGGGCGGGAGTAGTTGAGCAGTTCTTC. It encodes CASSLQRAGVVEQFF.

The rearrangement links TRBV20-1 to TRBJ2-2; D possibly corresponds to TRBD1 (6 bases). Germline V CDR1 and CDR2: DFQATT, SNEGSKA (reference sequence). This CDR3 has 14 amino acids. Trimming pared 1 base from V and 6 bases from J, leaving 12 bases between. The CDR3, as DNA: TGCAGTGCTAGAGGCAGGGGAAGGGCCGGGGAGCTGTTTTTT. It yields the protein CSARGRGRAGELFF.

There are a few counts of this clonotype. This chain joins TRBV12-3 or TRBV12-4 and TRBJ2-6; TRBD2 might be the D (5 bases). CDR3 length: 18 residues. V was clipped by 5 bases and J by 0 bases, with 17 bases between them. In nucleotides, the CDR3 is TGTGCCAGCAGTCCTTCCCTGGGAGTTTACTCTGGGGCCAACGTCCTGACTTTC. This encodes CASSPSLGVYSGANVLTF.

The chain carries TRBV20-1 and TRBJ1-1; 7 bases match TRBD1. The V gene end was trimmed by 5 bases and the J gene end by 3 bases; junction bases not matched to a gene: 9. Germline V CDR1 and CDR2: DFQATT, SNEGSKA (reference sequence). CDR3 size: 14 residues. The CDR3 region is CSASGGGRDTEAFF. In DNA form, the CDR3 reads TGCAGTGCTTCAGGGGGGGGCCGGGACACTGAAGCTTTCTTT.

The rearrangement links TRBV3-1 to TRBJ1-2; D is unresolved. Germline-derived CDR1 and CDR2 are LGHDT and YNNKEL (reference sequence). This CDR3 region has 16 residues. The V gene lost 0 bases and the J gene lost 2 bases, with 13 bases spanning the gap. This CDR3 is CASSQDPPAINYGYTF. DNA of the CDR3: TGTGCCAGCAGCCAAGATCCTCCAGCGATCAACTATGGCTACACCTTC.

V gene TRBV4-1 combines with J gene TRBJ2-4; TRBD1 might be the D (5 bases). CDR3 length: 21 amino acids. Per the germline V gene, CDR1 is MGHRA and CDR2 is YSYEKL. V was shortened by 2 bases and J by 0 bases, with 26 bases between the two germline ends. The CDR3 loop reads CASSQLDNPKNELIAKNIQYF. The CDR3 DNA sequence: TGCGCCAGCAGCCAACTGGACAACCCCAAAAATGAATTAATAGCCAAAAACATTCAGTACTTC.

The sample holds one count of this clonotype. V and J are TRBV14 and TRBJ2-1; 7 bases agree with TRBD2. This CDR3 is 13 amino acids long. V shed 3 bases and J 12 bases; nucleotides not matched to a gene: 8. Germline lookup yields CDR1 SGHDN and CDR2 FVKESK. The CDR3 nucleotides are TGTGCCAGCAGCCAGCTTCCGGGAGGAGGGCAGTTCTTC. It codes for CASSQLPGGGQFF.

The rearrangement joins TRBV27 to TRBJ2-1; D remains ambiguous. From germline, CDR1 is MNHEY and CDR2 SMNVEV (reference sequence). The CDR3 totals 13 residues. Trimming took 0 bases from V and 12 from J, leaving 12 bases between them. The CDR3 loop is CASSLSGYLPQFF. In nucleotides, the CDR3 is TGTGCCAGCAGTTTATCGGGCTACCTACCGCAGTTCTTC.

V and J are TRBV12-3 or TRBV12-4 and TRBJ2-5; D assignment may be TRBD1 or TRBD2 (6 bases each). The V gene lost 4 bases and the J gene lost 7 bases, with 16 bases spanning the gap. The CDR3 loop spans 14 amino acids. The CDR3 nucleotides read TGTGCCAGCAGTTCATGGGACTCAGGGGCGACCCAGTACTTC. This encodes CASSSWDSGATQYF.

The rearrangement joins TRBV9 to TRBJ2-7, with TRBD2 matching 10 bases. The CDR3 is 14 residues long. V lost 2 bases and J lost 6; bases outside the gene matches: 5. Germline V gene sequence: CDR1 SGDLS, CDR2 YYNGEE. The CDR3 region is CASSVLAGDVEQYF. CDR3 nucleotide sequence: TGTGCCAGCAGCGTGCTAGCGGGAGACGTCGAGCAGTACTTC.

The chain is built from TRBV9 and TRBJ1-3, with D unresolved. Germline V gene sequence: CDR1 SGDLS, CDR2 YYNGEE. The CDR3 loop spans 13 amino acids. Trimming cost V 3 bases and J 4 bases, with 8 bases left between them. This CDR3 reads CASSGSGGNTIYF. The CDR3 DNA reads TGTGCCAGCAGCGGTAGTGGGGGAAACACCATATATTTT.

The chain combines TRBV3-1 with TRBJ2-4; no clear D. The J call is in doubt because the DNA end fits TRBJ2-7 better. CDR3 length: 14 amino acids. Per the germline V gene, CDR1 is LGHDT and CDR2 is YNNKEL (reference sequence). In DNA form, the CDR3 reads TGTGCCAGCAGCCAAGGTCCGGACGCCTACGAGCAGTACTTC. This translates into CASSQGPDAYEQYF.

This clonotype came up a few times. The chain couples TRBV7-2 to TRBJ1-2, with TRBD1 as a possible D gene (5 bases). This CDR3 has 14 amino acids. The V and J ends lost 1 base and 6 bases respectively, with 12 bases between them. The germline V gene has CDR1 SGHTA and CDR2 FQGNSA. The CDR3 sequence is CASSLGGLRDGYTF. The CDR3 DNA is TGTGCCAGCAGCTTAGGGGGACTCCGAGATGGCTACACCTTC.

On this clonotype: At one end the junction does not follow the germline gene, possibly because of a read error. This sequence joins TRBV7-9 and TRBJ2-1; D tentatively fits TRBD1 or TRBD2 (6 bases each). Germline loops: CDR1 SEHNR, CDR2 FQNEAQ (reference sequence). The length of the CDR3 is 15 residues. In DNA form, the CDR3 reads TGTGCCAGCAGTTGGGACGGGGGCTCCTACAATGGGCAGTTCTTC. This codes for CASSWDGGSYNGQFF.

The V call is TRBV6-2 or TRBV6-3, the J call TRBJ2-1, with D hard to call. Germline V CDR1 and CDR2: MNHEY, SVGEGT. The V gene lost 6 bases and the J gene lost 0 bases, with 12 bases spanning the gap. The CDR3 runs to 15 residues. CDR3 in amino acids: CASRASGGSYNEQFF. The CDR3, as DNA: TGTGCCAGCAGAGCCTCCGGCGGCTCCTACAATGAGCAGTTCTTC.

V usage is TRBV20-1 and J usage is TRBJ2-3, with D maybe TRBD1 (5 bases). V was pared by 0 bases and J by 4 bases, with 14 bases between. Germline V gives CDR1 DFQATT, CDR2 SNEGSKA (reference sequence). The CDR3 totals 15 residues. In DNA form, the CDR3 reads TGCAGTGCTAGAGATGGGGCAAGGGAAGCAGATACGCAGTATTTT. It codes for CSARDGAREADTQYF.

J is TRBJ2-3 and V is TRBV2, with D possibly TRBD1 on 5 matching bases. Germline CDR1 SNHLY, CDR2 FYNNEI. CDR3 length equals 13 residues. The V and J ends lost 6 bases and 7 bases respectively, with 14 bases between them. CDR3 protein: CASSARQSNTQYF. In DNA, the CDR3 is TGTGCCAGCAGCGCACGACAGTCGAATACGCAGTATTTT. Supplemented by reference TRBV2 and TRBJ2-3, the full variable domain reads EPEVTQTPSHQVTQMGQEVILRCVPISNHLYFYWYRQILGQKVEFLVSFYNNEISEKSEIFDDQFSVERPDGSNFTLKIRSTKLEDSAMYFCASSARQSNTQYFGPGTRLTVL.

This chain joins TRBV15 and TRBJ2-1; a possible D gene is TRBD2 (5 bases). The V and J ends lost 3 bases and 10 bases respectively, with 10 bases between them. The germline CDR1 and CDR2 sequences are LNHNV and YYDKDF (reference sequence). The CDR3 is 12 residues long. This CDR3 reads CATSSARREQFF. The CDR3 nucleotides are TGTGCCACCAGCAGCGCTCGGAGGGAGCAGTTCTTC.

The rearrangement uses TRBV6-5 and TRBJ2-7, with D uncertain. The CDR3 loop spans 14 amino acids. Germline V CDR1 and CDR2: MNHEY, SVGAGI. Trimming removed 6 bases from V and 3 bases from J, with 15 bases in between. DNA of the CDR3: TGTGCCAGCAGCAACGCTGGCCCCAACTACGAGCAGTACTTC. This gives the protein CASSNAGPNYEQYF.

The V gene is TRBV7-2, the J gene TRBJ2-2; D might be TRBD1 (5 bases). This CDR3 region has 17 residues. V was pared by 2 bases and J by 5 bases, with 18 bases between. CDR1 and CDR2 from the germline V gene are SGHTA and FQGNSA. CDR3 nucleotides: TGTGCCAGCAGCTTATTTGCTCAGACAGTTCATACCGGGGAGCTGTTTTTT. This encodes CASSLFAQTVHTGELFF.

The chain links TRBV24-1 to TRBJ2-1; either TRBD1 or TRBD2 may supply D (5 bases each). The CDR3 is 16 residues long. Germline loops: CDR1 KGHDR, CDR2 SFDVKD. Trimming cost V 0 bases and J 7 bases, with 15 bases left between them. The DNA of the CDR3 is TGTGCCACCAGTGATTTGAGTTTTGCAGGGACGAATGAGCAGTTCTTC. Residues: CATSDLSFAGTNEQFF.